The 18 T cell receptor beta chains presented below share a single source sample, sequenced in a study of blood T cells in healthy people across ages. Then a second PCR, running roughly 7 to 11 cycles, was carried out with a sample-barcoded 5' primer and a J-beta primer mix. TCRdb ran MiXCR on the 5' RACE reads and lists one entry per CDR3 protein. There are 850,000 to 950,000 distinct CDR3 sequences in the sample; around 30% occur only once, and approximately 15% lies in the top ten. Sequenced input: blood. Receptors originate from a woman older than 75 in good health.

The chain is built from TRBV7-9 and TRBJ2-1, with TRBD2 as a possible D gene (5 bases). This CDR3 is built from 16 residues. Trimming pared 5 bases from V and 5 bases from J, leaving 19 bases between. The germline gives CDR1 SEHNR, CDR2 FQNEAQ (reference sequence). CDR3 DNA: TGTGCCAGCAGCGCATTATTGAAACTAGGGAACAATGAGCAGTTCTTC. Translating gives CASSALLKLGNNEQFF.

The table lists this clonotype with a few counts. This chain links TRBV6-2 or TRBV6-3 with TRBJ1-5, with D maybe TRBD1 (5 bases). V lost 8 bases and J lost 1, with 30 bases in between. The CDR3 is 20 residues long. CDR1 MNHEY and CDR2 SVGEGT come from the germline V gene. CDR3 bases: TGTGCCAGCGGTAGCCCCCGAGGGGTCGGTGGCAGGACAAGCAATCAGCCCCAGCATTTT. Its protein is CASGSPRGVGGRTSNQPQHF.

Only one count was recorded for this clonotype. CDR3 DNA sequence: TGCAGCGCCAGCCAGGCAGGGGGCGTCAATCAGCCCCAGCATTTT. Translating gives CSASQAGGVNQPQHF. V usage is TRBV29-1 and J usage is TRBJ1-5; 8 nucleotides agree with TRBD1. CDR1 and CDR2 (germline): SQVTM, ANQGSEA. The CDR3 contains 15 residues. After removal of 7 bases from V and 3 bases from J, the junction contained 11 bases not matched to a gene.

This clonotype turned up a few times. A much larger clone differs from this one at a single base, so this may be a read error. This chain links TRBV7-2 with TRBJ2-5; the D gene is possibly TRBD1 (6 bases). This CDR3 has 13 residues. The V end was cut by 4 bases, the J end by 5 bases, with 11 bases between. Germline V gene lookup returns CDR1 SGHTA and CDR2 FQGNSA. The CDR3 DNA is TGTGCCAGCAGCTCCACAGGGTGCGAGACCCAGTACTTC. Its protein is CASSSTGCETQYF.

At least ten counts were recorded for this clonotype. V usage is TRBV6-6 and J usage is TRBJ2-5; D perhaps matches TRBD1 (5 bases). CDR3 length: 14 amino acids. Germline V gene sequence: CDR1 MNHNY, CDR2 SVGAGI (reference sequence). Deletions cut 4 bases from V and 2 bases from J, with 11 bases between. This CDR3 reads CASSSQVIQETQYF. The DNA of the CDR3 is TGTGCCAGCAGTTCACAGGTGATACAAGAGACCCAGTACTTC.

Turning to this clonotype: This sequence may be a read error, since a much larger clone differs from it by one base. The V gene is TRBV7-9, the J gene TRBJ2-1; D might be TRBD1 (6 bases). The J call may be incorrect, as the DNA end agrees better with TRBJ2-7. Germline assignment: CDR1 SEHNR and CDR2 FQNEAQ (reference sequence). The length of the CDR3 is 14 residues. CDR3 amino acids: CASKRGGTYNEQYF. In nucleotides, the CDR3 is TGTGCCAGCAAGAGAGGGGGTACTTACAATGAGCAGTACTTC.

The chain is built from TRBV20-1 and TRBJ1-1, with D hard to call. V was pared by 0 bases and J by 1 base, with 9 bases between. CDR3 size: 14 residues. Looked up from germline, CDR1 is DFQATT and CDR2 is SNEGSKA (reference sequence). CDR3 DNA: TGCAGTGCTAGAGATCCAGGCAAGAACACTGAAGCTTTCTTT. It is translated as CSARDPGKNTEAFF.

There are many counts of this clonotype. The rearrangement joins TRBV7-4 to TRBJ2-7, with 7 bases lining up with TRBD1. V was clipped by 7 bases and J by 6 bases; unmatched bases: 9. CDR1 SGHVT and CDR2 SQSDAQ come from the germline V gene. This CDR3 region has 13 residues. The CDR3 loop is CASIRQGRSEQYF. The CDR3 region has the DNA TGTGCCAGCATCAGACAGGGTCGTAGCGAGCAGTACTTC.

This clonotype occurred a few times. J is TRBJ2-1 and V is TRBV18, with TRBD2 identical over 9 bases. Germline trimming cut 6 bases from V and 0 bases from J; bases unmatched to any gene: 6. Looked up from germline, CDR1 is KGHSH and CDR2 is LQKENI. This CDR3 region has 16 residues. The CDR3 region has the DNA TGTGCCAGCTCGCTCTATAGCGGGGGCTCCTACAATGAGCAGTTCTTC. Its protein product is CASSLYSGGSYNEQFF.

With respect to this clonotype: Given a much more abundant clone one base away, this may be a read error. This chain links TRBV20-1 with TRBJ2-5; D may be TRBD1 (5 bases). The CDR3 spans 14 residues. Germline values: CDR1 DFQATT, CDR2 SNEGSKA (reference sequence). Trimming pared 5 bases from V and 11 bases from J, leaving 24 bases between. CDR3 nucleotide sequence: TGCAGTGCTGGGGCCCCCAACGTATTTATAGAGCAGTACTTC. Translated: CSAGAPNVFIEQYF.

The genes are TRBV6-5 and TRBJ2-2; 7 nucleotides agree with TRBD1. Germline V CDR1 and CDR2: MNHEY, SVGAGI. Trimming at V came to 6 bases and at J to 5 bases, leaving 9 bases not matched to a gene. This CDR3 is built from 15 residues. The CDR3 loop reads CASSKDRVRTGELFF. CDR3 in DNA: TGTGCCAGCAGCAAAGACAGGGTTCGGACCGGGGAGCTGTTTTTT.

This chain uses TRBV13 with TRBJ2-1; 10 bases line up with TRBD1. CDR1 is PRHDT, CDR2 FYEKMQ, per germline (reference sequence). The CDR3 runs 15 residues. Trimming at V came to 5 bases and at J to 7 bases, leaving 8 bases not matched to a gene. DNA of the CDR3: TGTGCCAGCAGCCCGGGACAGGGGAGGCTGAATGAGCAGTTCTTC. It yields the protein CASSPGQGRLNEQFF.

In this sample, this clonotype turned up many times. CDR3 sequence: CASSPRDSYGYTF. CDR3 coding DNA: TGCGCCAGCAGCCCCCGGGACAGCTATGGCTACACCTTC. This chain uses TRBV5-1 with TRBJ1-2, with 7 bases aligning to TRBD1. V dropped 4 bases and J dropped 4; count of bases not matched to a gene: 4. Germline loops: CDR1 SGHRS, CDR2 YFSETQ. This CDR3 has 13 amino acids.

This clonotype was picked up a small number of times. A much bigger clone sits one base away, suggesting this may be a read error. The chain links TRBV20-1 to TRBJ2-7, with 8 bases lining up with TRBD2. The ends lost 3 bases at V and 7 bases at J; junction bases unmatched: 8. This CDR3 spans 13 amino acids. The germline gives CDR1 DFQATT, CDR2 SNEGSKA (reference sequence). CDR3 DNA sequence: TGCAGTGCTAGCGGGGGGGCGGCCAATGAGCAGTACTTC. Its translation is CSASGGAANEQYF.

This clonotype was seen many times. The rearrangement joins TRBV5-1 to TRBJ2-1, with 10 bases fitting TRBD1. Germline lookup yields CDR1 SGHRS and CDR2 YFSETQ. CDR3 size: 18 residues. V dropped 5 bases and J dropped 2; count of bases not matched to a gene: 13. This chain's CDR3 is CASRSTGGGKTAYNEQFF. In DNA, the CDR3 is TGCGCCAGCAGATCGACAGGGGGCGGAAAAACGGCCTACAATGAGCAGTTCTTC. The full variable domain, completed using reference TRBV5-1 and TRBJ2-1, is KAGVTQTPRYLIKTRGQQVTLSCSPISGHRSVSWYQQTPGQGLQFLFEYFSETQRNKGNFPGRFSGRQFSNSRSEMNVSTLELGDSALYLCASRSTGGGKTAYNEQFFGPGTRLTVL.

This clonotype was recorded many times. The chain joins TRBV20-1 to TRBJ2-5; 11 bases match TRBD1. The CDR3 loop spans 15 amino acids. Trimming at V came to 5 bases and at J to 6 bases, leaving 11 bases not matched to a gene. Germline loops: CDR1 DFQATT, CDR2 SNEGSKA (reference sequence). CDR3 nucleotide sequence: TGCAGTGCTCGACCTCCGGGACAGGGGGTCAAGACCCAGTACTTC. Its translation: CSARPPGQGVKTQYF.

V usage is TRBV2 and J usage is TRBJ1-2; no clear D gene. V lost 8 bases to trimming and J lost 1 base, with 14 bases between them. Per germline, CDR1 SNHLY and CDR2 FYNNEI. The CDR3 has 14 residues. The CDR3 here is CASLEERFNYGYTF. In nucleotides, the CDR3 is TGTGCCAGCCTTGAGGAACGGTTTAACTATGGCTACACCTTC.

The J gene is TRBJ1-5, the V gene TRBV18; maybe TRBD1 (6 bases). Germline V CDR1 and CDR2: KGHSH, LQKENI. The CDR3 loop spans 15 amino acids. V dropped 1 base and J dropped 3 bases, with 10 bases sitting between them. The CDR3 sequence is CASSPRRGYNQPQHF. CDR3 nucleotides: TGTGCCAGCTCACCACGAAGGGGGTACAATCAGCCCCAGCATTTT.